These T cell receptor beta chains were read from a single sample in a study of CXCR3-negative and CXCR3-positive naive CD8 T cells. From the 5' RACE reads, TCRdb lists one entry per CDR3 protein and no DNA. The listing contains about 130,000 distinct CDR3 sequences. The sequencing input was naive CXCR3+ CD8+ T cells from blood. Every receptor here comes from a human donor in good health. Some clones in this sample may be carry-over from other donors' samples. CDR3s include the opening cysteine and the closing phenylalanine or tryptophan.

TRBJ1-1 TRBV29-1 CSVEGANEAFF
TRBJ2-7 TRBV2 CASSEFREWGEDYEQYF
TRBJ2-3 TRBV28 CASSSRDRLGTDTQYF
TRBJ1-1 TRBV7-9 CASFSGRAENTEAFF
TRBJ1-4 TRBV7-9 CASSPQRGQGRTSTNEKLFF
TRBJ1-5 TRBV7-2 CASSLVAWDRGTSANQPQHF
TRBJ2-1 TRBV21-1 CASSKAPETGYLSILPSF
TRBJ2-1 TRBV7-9 CASSGQEDNEQFF
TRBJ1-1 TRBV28 CASSLWWLGEAFF
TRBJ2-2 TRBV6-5 CASSPGTGEIGELFF
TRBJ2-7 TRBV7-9 CASSLESGGTEQYF
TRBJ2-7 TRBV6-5 CASSQLPKYEQYF
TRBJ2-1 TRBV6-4 CASSDQITSGRAYNEQFF
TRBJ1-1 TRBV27 CASSLDWYLNTEAFF
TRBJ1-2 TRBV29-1 CSVEDRQGSYGYTF
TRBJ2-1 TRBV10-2 CASRGGGGLNEQFF
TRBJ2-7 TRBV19 CASSIDPDSYEQYF
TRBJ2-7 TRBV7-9 CASSLGDNHEQYF
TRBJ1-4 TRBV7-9 CASEGQDEKLFF
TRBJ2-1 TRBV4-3 CASSQGGSSYNEQFF
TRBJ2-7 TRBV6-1 CASSEGLHYEQYF
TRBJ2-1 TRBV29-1 CSVAGLAGAGEQFF
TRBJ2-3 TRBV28 CASSLPTSTDTQYF
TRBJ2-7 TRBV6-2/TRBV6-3 CASSGATGYEQYF
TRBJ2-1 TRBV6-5 CASSYSPTNEQFF
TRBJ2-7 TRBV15 CATSRDRLTSYEQYF
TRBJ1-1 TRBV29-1 CSVEDLDRGRMNTEAFF